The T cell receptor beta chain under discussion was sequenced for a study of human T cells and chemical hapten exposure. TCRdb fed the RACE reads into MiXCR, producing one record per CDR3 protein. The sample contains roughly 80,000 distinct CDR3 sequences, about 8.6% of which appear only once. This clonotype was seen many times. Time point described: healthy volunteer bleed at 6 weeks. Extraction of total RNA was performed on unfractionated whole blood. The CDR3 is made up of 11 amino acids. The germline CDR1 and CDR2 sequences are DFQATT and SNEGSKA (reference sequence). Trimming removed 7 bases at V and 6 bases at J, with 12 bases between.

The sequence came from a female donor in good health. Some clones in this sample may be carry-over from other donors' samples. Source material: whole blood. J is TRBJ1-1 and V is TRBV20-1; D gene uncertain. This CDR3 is CSVGRVPEAFF. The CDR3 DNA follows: TGCAGTGTAGGAAGGGTTCCTGAAGCTTTCTTT.